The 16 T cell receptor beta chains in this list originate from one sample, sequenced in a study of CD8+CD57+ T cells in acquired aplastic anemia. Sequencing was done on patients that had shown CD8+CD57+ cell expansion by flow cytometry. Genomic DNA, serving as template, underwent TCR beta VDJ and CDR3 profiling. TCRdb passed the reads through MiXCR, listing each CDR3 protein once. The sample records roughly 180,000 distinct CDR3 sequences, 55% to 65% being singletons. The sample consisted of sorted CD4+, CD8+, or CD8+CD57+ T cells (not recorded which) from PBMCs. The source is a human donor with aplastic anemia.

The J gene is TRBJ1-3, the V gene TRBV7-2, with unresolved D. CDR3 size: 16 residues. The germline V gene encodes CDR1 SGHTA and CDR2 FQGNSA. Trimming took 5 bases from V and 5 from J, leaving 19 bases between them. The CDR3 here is CASSQEEGLNRNTIYF. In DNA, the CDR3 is TGTGCCAGCAGCCAAGAGGAAGGACTGAACCGAAACACCATATATTTT.

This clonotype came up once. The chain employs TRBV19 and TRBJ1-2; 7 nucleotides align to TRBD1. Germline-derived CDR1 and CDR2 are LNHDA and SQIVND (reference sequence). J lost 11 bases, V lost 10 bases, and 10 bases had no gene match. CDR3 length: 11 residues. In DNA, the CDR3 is TGTGCCACCTACAGGGGATTATTGTACACCTTC. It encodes CATYRGLLYTF.

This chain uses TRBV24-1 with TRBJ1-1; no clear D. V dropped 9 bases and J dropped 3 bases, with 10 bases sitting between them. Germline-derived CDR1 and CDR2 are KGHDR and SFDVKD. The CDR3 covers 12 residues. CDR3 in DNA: TGTGCCACCTCCAGAGAACACACTGAAGCTTTCTTT. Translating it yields CATSREHTEAFF.

CDR3 in amino acids: CASSPPGGRETQYF. CDR3 in DNA: TGTGCCAGCAGCCCACCAGGGGGCCGTGAGACCCAGTACTTC. The chain links TRBV6-9 to TRBJ2-5; 8 bases agree with TRBD1. The V segment lost 6 bases and the J segment 5 bases; nucleotides outside the gene matches: 8. The germline gives CDR1 MNHGY, CDR2 SVAAGI. The CDR3 length is 14 residues.

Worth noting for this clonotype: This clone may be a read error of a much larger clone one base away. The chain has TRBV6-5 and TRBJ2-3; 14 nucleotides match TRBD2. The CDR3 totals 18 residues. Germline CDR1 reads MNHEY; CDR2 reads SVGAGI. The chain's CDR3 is CASSPGLAGDKDTDTRYF. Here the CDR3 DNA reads TGTGCCAGCAGTCCGGGACTAGCGGGGGATAAGGACACAGATACGCGGTATTTT.

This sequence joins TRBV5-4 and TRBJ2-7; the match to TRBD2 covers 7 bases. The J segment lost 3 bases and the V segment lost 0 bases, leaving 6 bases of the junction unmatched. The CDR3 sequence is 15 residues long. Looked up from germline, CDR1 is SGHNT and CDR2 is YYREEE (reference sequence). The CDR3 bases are TGTGCCAGCAGCTTGGGGCTAGCGGAACTCTACGAGCAGTACTTC. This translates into CASSLGLAELYEQYF.

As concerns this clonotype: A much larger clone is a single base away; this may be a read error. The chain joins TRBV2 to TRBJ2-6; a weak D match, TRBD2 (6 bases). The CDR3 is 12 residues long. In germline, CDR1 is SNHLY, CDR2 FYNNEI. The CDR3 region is CAGSVRDYVLTF. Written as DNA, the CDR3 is TGTGCCGGCAGTGTGAGGGACTACGTCCTGACTTTC.

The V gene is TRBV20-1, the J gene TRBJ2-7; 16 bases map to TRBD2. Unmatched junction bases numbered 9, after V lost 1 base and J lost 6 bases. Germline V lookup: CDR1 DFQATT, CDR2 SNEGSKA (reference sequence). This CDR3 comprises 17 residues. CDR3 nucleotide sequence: TGCAGTGCTAGAGTCCAGGGACTAGCGGGAGGGCTCCTCGAGCAGTACTTC. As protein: CSARVQGLAGGLLEQYF.

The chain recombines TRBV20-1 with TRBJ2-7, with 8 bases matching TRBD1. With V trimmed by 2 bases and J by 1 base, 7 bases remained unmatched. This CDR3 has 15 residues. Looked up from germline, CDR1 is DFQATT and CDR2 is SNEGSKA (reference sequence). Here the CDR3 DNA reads TGCAGTGCTAGACCCGAGGACAGGGTATCCTACGAGCAGTACTTC. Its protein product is CSARPEDRVSYEQYF.

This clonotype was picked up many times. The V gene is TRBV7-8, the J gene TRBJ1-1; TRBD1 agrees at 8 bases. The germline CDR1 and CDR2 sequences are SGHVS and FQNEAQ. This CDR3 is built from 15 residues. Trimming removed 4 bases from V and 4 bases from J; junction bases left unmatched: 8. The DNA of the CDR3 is TGTGCCAGCAGCTCCATGTCAGGGGGCGTCACTGAAGCTTTCTTT. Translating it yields CASSSMSGGVTEAFF.

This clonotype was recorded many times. The CDR3 DNA reads TGTGCCAGCAGCCACACGGGCAGGGGTAATGAAAAACTGTTTTTT. This gives the protein CASSHTGRGNEKLFF. The chain combines TRBV27 with TRBJ1-4, with a possible D match to TRBD1 (6 bases). Trimming left V 6 bases short and J 4 bases short, with 15 bases between. The CDR3 covers 15 residues. The germline CDR1 and CDR2 sequences are MNHEY and SMNVEV (reference sequence).

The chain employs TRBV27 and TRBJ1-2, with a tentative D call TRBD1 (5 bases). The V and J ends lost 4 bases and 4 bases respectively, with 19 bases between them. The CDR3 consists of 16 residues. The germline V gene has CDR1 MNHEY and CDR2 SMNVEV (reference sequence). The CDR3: CASSYATGLRFYGYTF. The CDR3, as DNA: TGTGCCAGCAGTTACGCGACGGGGCTCCGCTTCTATGGCTACACCTTC.

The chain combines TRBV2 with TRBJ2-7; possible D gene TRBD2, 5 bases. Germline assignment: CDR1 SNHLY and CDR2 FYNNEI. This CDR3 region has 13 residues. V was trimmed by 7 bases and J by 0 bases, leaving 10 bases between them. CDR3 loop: CASIVSASYEQYF. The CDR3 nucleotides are TGTGCCAGCATAGTTAGCGCCTCCTACGAGCAGTACTTC.

This chain's CDR3 is CASSFLNRFTDTQYF. The CDR3, as DNA: TGCGCCAGCAGCTTCCTGAACCGATTCACAGATACGCAGTATTTT. The chain combines TRBV5-1 with TRBJ2-3; D is unclear. CDR3 size: 15 residues. The germline V gene has CDR1 SGHRS and CDR2 YFSETQ. The V end lost 2 bases, the J end lost 2 bases, and 12 bases lay between the germline ends. The full variable domain, rest sourced from reference TRBV5-1 and TRBJ2-3, is KAGVTQTPRYLIKTRGQQVTLSCSPISGHRSVSWYQQTPGQGLQFLFEYFSETQRNKGNFPGRFSGRQFSNSRSEMNVSTLELGDSALYLCASSFLNRFTDTQYFGPGTRLTVL.

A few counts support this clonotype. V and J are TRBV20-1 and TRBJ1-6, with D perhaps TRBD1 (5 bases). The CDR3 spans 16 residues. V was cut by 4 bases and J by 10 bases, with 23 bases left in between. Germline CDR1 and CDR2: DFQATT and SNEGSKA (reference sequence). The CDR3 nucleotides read TGCAGTGCTACCGATATACCGAGGGGCATTGGCTCACCCCTCCACTTT. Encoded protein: CSATDIPRGIGSPLHF.

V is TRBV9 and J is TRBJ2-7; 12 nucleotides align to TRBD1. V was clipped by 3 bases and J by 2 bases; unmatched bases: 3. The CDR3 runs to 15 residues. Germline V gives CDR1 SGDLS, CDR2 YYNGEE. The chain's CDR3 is CASSAGTGGTYEQYF. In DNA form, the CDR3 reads TGTGCCAGCAGCGCAGGGACAGGGGGCACCTACGAGCAGTACTTC.